This T cell receptor beta chain was documented in a study of Ad26.COV2.S vaccination and SARS-CoV-2 variants. Libraries were prepared by immunoSEQ multiplex PCR; TCRdb keeps only in-frame clonotypes and omits some of them. The sample shows roughly 380,000 clones, 92% of them seen only once. V lost 4 bases to trimming and J lost 6 bases, with 13 bases between them. The CDR3 totals 15 residues. Germline V CDR1 and CDR2: SNHLY, FYNNEI. The chain has TRBV2 and TRBJ1-6; perhaps TRBD1 as D (5 bases). This specimen was peripheral blood, taken after recovery from COVID-19. This TCR was recovered from a human donor who had recovered from COVID-19. The CDR3 loop reads CASSVREGGNSPLHF. The CDR3 DNA reads TGTGCCAGCAGTGTCAGGGAGGGAGGTAATTCACCCCTCCACTTT.